Below, 11 T cell receptor beta chains from the same sample are listed, as sequenced in a study of human T cells and chemical hapten exposure. Each CDR3 protein is one row after TCRdb ran MiXCR on the RACE reads. This repertoire shows tens of thousands of distinct CDR3 sequences, around 13% found once; its top ten account for roughly 4.6%. Time point here: pre-sensitization, week 0. The sample's treatment: therapeutic diphenylcyclopropenone sensitization with weekly scalp DPC. The sequences come from whole blood, collected in connection with sensitization to the hapten diphenylcyclopropenone (DPC). These receptors came from a woman aged 45 to 65 with alopecia areata. Some clones in this sample may be carry-over from other donors' samples.

The CDR3 region has the DNA TGTGCCAGCAGCTCCCCGGACCTCTCTGGGGCCAACGTCCTGACTTTC. Amino acids: CASSSPDLSGANVLTF. The chain couples TRBV11-1 to TRBJ2-6; no definite D call. Germline CDR1 SGHAT, CDR2 FQDESV (reference sequence). V lost 4 bases to trimming and J lost 0 bases, with 10 bases between them. The CDR3 spans 16 residues.

This sequence joins TRBV7-9 and TRBJ2-1, with 7 bases identical to TRBD1. This CDR3 contains 14 residues. Germline CDR1 reads SEHNR; CDR2 reads FQNEAQ (reference sequence). J lost 4 bases, V lost 5 bases, and 5 bases had no gene match. CDR3 residues: CASSLGTVYNEQFF. CDR3 nucleotides: TGTGCCAGCAGCCTCGGGACAGTTTACAATGAGCAGTTCTTC.

This clonotype has only a few counts. The chain carries TRBV29-1 and TRBJ2-4, with D perhaps TRBD2 (5 bases). Trimming stripped 4 bases from V and 1 base from J, with 17 bases between. Germline-derived CDR1 and CDR2 are SQVTM and ANQGSEA. The length of the CDR3 is 16 residues. CDR3 amino acids: CSVVTEVGLAKNIQYF. The CDR3 DNA is TGCAGCGTTGTGACGGAGGTCGGTCTGGCCAAAAACATTCAGTACTTC.

In this sample, this clonotype turned up many times. The chain uses TRBV6-5 and TRBJ1-1, with TRBD1 matching over 7 bases. J lost 7 bases, V lost 1 base, and 9 bases had no gene match. The germline CDR1 and CDR2 sequences are MNHEY and SVGAGI. CDR3 length: 15 residues. The CDR3 DNA reads TGTGCCAGCAGTTACTTAAGTACAGGGGAGGGTGAAGCTTTCTTT. Encoded protein: CASSYLSTGEGEAFF.

V gene TRBV30 combines with J gene TRBJ1-5; 8 bases are shared with TRBD1. The CDR3 sequence is 14 residues long. J gave up 1 base and V 2 bases, and 1 base lay outside the gene matches. Per the germline V gene, CDR1 is GTSNPN and CDR2 is SVGIG (reference sequence). The chain's CDR3 is CAWSQGASNQPQHF. The CDR3 DNA reads TGTGCCTGGAGTCAGGGGGCGAGCAATCAGCCCCAGCATTTT.

The gene calls are TRBV20-1 and TRBJ2-5; D is possibly TRBD1 (5 bases). Looked up from germline, CDR1 is DFQATT and CDR2 is SNEGSKA (reference sequence). The V and J ends lost 3 bases and 1 base respectively, with 18 bases between them. The CDR3 consists of 16 residues. As DNA, the CDR3 is TGCAGTGCTAGGCCCCGTCAGGGCGTCCTCCAAGAGACCCAGTACTTC. Protein: CSARPRQGVLQETQYF.

The CDR3 coding sequence is TGTGCCAGCAAAGGGACTAGCGGGCGCACAGATACGCAGTATTTT. Its protein product is CASKGTSGRTDTQYF. The chain couples TRBV2 to TRBJ2-3, with 12 bases aligning to TRBD2. Germline values: CDR1 SNHLY, CDR2 FYNNEI. CDR3 length: 15 amino acids. V shed 7 bases, J shed 1 base, and the junction held 3 bases outside the gene matches.

The rearrangement links TRBV6-2 or TRBV6-3 to TRBJ1-1; D is unresolved. The CDR3 extends over 15 amino acids. Per germline, CDR1 MNHEY and CDR2 SVGEGT. Trimming took off 2 bases at V and 4 bases at J, with 14 bases between the two ends. CDR3 protein: CASSYPGARGTEAFF. In nucleotides, the CDR3 is TGTGCCAGCAGTTACCCGGGTGCTCGGGGCACTGAAGCTTTCTTT.

This chain connects TRBV20-1 to TRBJ1-1, with 8 positions matching TRBD1. Germline CDR1 and CDR2: DFQATT and SNEGSKA (reference sequence). Trimming removed 3 bases from V and 6 bases from J; junction bases left unmatched: 9. This CDR3 region has 14 residues. CDR3 loop: CSASPTGTGAEAFF. The CDR3 nucleotides are TGCAGTGCTAGTCCGACAGGGACAGGAGCTGAAGCTTTCTTT.

The chain has TRBV29-1 and TRBJ2-3; TRBD1 agrees at 8 bases. Trimming removed 2 bases from V and 3 bases from J; junction bases left unmatched: 13. The CDR3 has 17 residues. Germline values: CDR1 SQVTM, CDR2 ANQGSEA. The CDR3 DNA is TGCAGCGTTGAACGGGGAGGCAGGGGGCCTGGGACAGATACGCAGTATTTT. Translation: CSVERGGRGPGTDTQYF.

There are a few counts of this clonotype. The chain recombines TRBV7-9 with TRBJ2-7, with 8 bases aligning to TRBD1. The ends lost 3 bases at V and 6 bases at J; junction bases unmatched: 7. CDR1 and CDR2 (germline): SEHNR, FQNEAQ (reference sequence). The CDR3 loop spans 14 amino acids. As DNA, the CDR3 is TGTGCCAGCAGCTTTCCTGACAGGGGCCCCGAGCAGTACTTC. Encoded protein: CASSFPDRGPEQYF.